Each of the 20 T cell receptor beta chains below was sequenced from the same sample in a study of blood T cell repertoires in COVID-19. Only in-frame clones appear in the TCRdb table, and some are missing; sequencing was by immunoSEQ multiplex PCR. Counted here are 250,000 to 350,000 clones, about 89% occurring once; the ten biggest clones make up about 0.94%. Sequenced material: peripheral blood. These receptors were taken from a woman between 40 and 55 years old who had recovered from COVID-19.

The V and J genes are TRBV11-3 and TRBJ1-6; D possibly corresponds to TRBD1 (6 bases). V lost 1 base and J 11 bases, leaving 18 bases between the germline ends. Germline loops: CDR1 SGHNT, CDR2 YENEEA. The CDR3 sequence is 16 residues long. The CDR3 spells CASSLVPGLTGPPLHF. For the CDR3, the DNA is TGTGCCAGCAGCTTAGTCCCGGGCCTGACAGGTCCACCCCTCCACTTT.

The chain couples TRBV7-2 to TRBJ1-2, with D unclear. Germline V CDR1 and CDR2: SGHTA, FQGNSA. Trimming took off 5 bases at V and 4 bases at J, with 11 bases between the two ends. The CDR3 runs 13 residues. This CDR3 is CASSIPGRYGYTF. The CDR3, as DNA: TGTGCCAGCAGCATTCCGGGTCGCTATGGCTACACCTTC.

The V call is TRBV7-9, the J call TRBJ2-3, with D possibly called TRBD1 or TRBD2 (5 bases each). CDR1 and CDR2 from the germline V gene are SEHNR and FQNEAQ (reference sequence). With 5 bases removed from V and 1 base from J, the gap between germline ends came to 16 bases. This CDR3 contains 16 residues. The CDR3 DNA is TGTGCCAGCAGCCTAGGGAGCAGGGCGGGCACAGATACGCAGTATTTT. Translation gives CASSLGSRAGTDTQYF. Variable domain in full (rest from reference TRBV7-9 and TRBJ2-3): DTGVSQNPRHKITKRGQNVTFRCDPISEHNRLYWYRQTLGQGPEFLTYFQNEAQLEKSRLLSDRFSAERPKGSFSTLEIQRTEQGDSAMYLCASSLGSRAGTDTQYFGPGTRLTVL.

The V and J genes are TRBV30 and TRBJ1-1; maybe TRBD1 (6 bases). The CDR3 length is 14 residues. Trimming left V 3 bases short and J 1 base short, with 12 bases between. In germline, CDR1 is GTSNPN, CDR2 SVGIG (reference sequence). The CDR3 reads CAWRLGGANTEAFF. The CDR3 region has the DNA TGTGCCTGGAGGTTGGGGGGGGCGAACACTGAAGCTTTCTTT.

This sequence joins TRBV7-2 and TRBJ1-2; tentative D call: TRBD1 (6 bases). The CDR3 contains 15 residues. V lost 0 bases, J lost 8 bases, and 16 bases lay in between. CDR1 is SGHTA, CDR2 FQGNSA, per germline. DNA of the CDR3: TGTGCCAGCAGCTTAGCCGGGGGGCCAGGGATAGGCTACACCTTC. Its translation is CASSLAGGPGIGYTF.

The chain combines TRBV2 with TRBJ1-1; D remains ambiguous. The V end lost 8 bases, the J end lost 1 base, and 14 bases lay between the germline ends. The CDR3 is 14 residues long. Germline CDR1 reads SNHLY; CDR2 reads FYNNEI. The CDR3 is CASYSPGGNTEAFF. CDR3 in DNA: TGTGCCAGCTATTCTCCGGGTGGGAACACTGAAGCTTTCTTT.

This clone was seen a few times. The chain is built from TRBV28 and TRBJ2-5, with 7 bases fitting TRBD1. Germline values: CDR1 MDHEN, CDR2 SYDVKM. The CDR3 runs to 15 residues. The ends lost 4 bases at V and 0 bases at J; junction bases unmatched: 5. This CDR3 reads CASSSGTEYQETQYF. Here the CDR3 DNA reads TGTGCCAGCAGTTCCGGGACAGAGTACCAAGAGACCCAGTACTTC. Full variable domain (outside the CDR3, taken from reference TRBV28 and TRBJ2-5): DVKVTQSSRYLVKRTGEKVFLECVQDMDHENMFWYRQDPGLGLRLIYFSYDVKMKEKGDIPEGYSVSREKKERFSLILESASTNQTSMYLCASSSGTEYQETQYFGPGTRLLVL.

The CDR3 DNA is TGTGCCAGCAGTCCGCGGGGACTAGCGGGTTCCTACGAGCAGTACTTC. Its translation is CASSPRGLAGSYEQYF. The chain combines TRBV27 with TRBJ2-7; 12 bases match TRBD2. J was trimmed by 1 base and V by 5 bases; bases with no gene match: 6. This CDR3 is 16 amino acids long. CDR1 is MNHEY, CDR2 SMNVEV, per germline (reference sequence).

The chain carries TRBV18 and TRBJ1-2, with TRBD1 identical over 9 bases. The CDR3 runs 15 residues. The germline CDR1 and CDR2 sequences are KGHSH and LQKENI. J gave up 8 bases and V 4 bases, and 11 bases lay outside the gene matches. The CDR3 sequence is CASSLSRDRAVGYTF. In nucleotides, the CDR3 is TGTGCCAGCTCACTCTCCCGGGACAGGGCGGTCGGCTACACCTTC.

The chain is built from TRBV3-1 (or the pseudogene TRBV3-2) and TRBJ2-5; D is possibly TRBD2 (6 bases). Trimming shortened V by 4 bases and J by 5 bases, and 11 bases separated the two germline ends. CDR1 and CDR2 (germline): LGHDT, YNNKEL (reference sequence). This CDR3 is built from 13 residues. CDR3: CASSRASVETQYF. The CDR3 nucleotides read TGTGCCAGCAGCCGGGCTAGCGTGGAGACCCAGTACTTC.

This chain uses TRBV5-4 with TRBJ2-2, with 10 bases identical to TRBD2. The CDR3 contains 16 residues. Germline CDR1 and CDR2: SGHNT and YYREEE (reference sequence). Trimming removed 2 bases from V and 1 base from J; junction bases left unmatched: 2. CDR3 protein: CASSFPSGRNTGELFF. Here the CDR3 DNA reads TGTGCCAGCAGCTTCCCTAGCGGGAGGAACACCGGGGAGCTGTTTTTT.

The chain recombines TRBV5-1 with TRBJ1-4; 7 positions match TRBD1. CDR1 is SGHRS and CDR2 is YFSETQ in the germline V gene. The CDR3 is 16 residues long. With V trimmed by 4 bases and J by 4 bases, 10 bases remained unmatched. In DNA form, the CDR3 reads TGCGCCAGCAGCCCCGGTGGGGGACAGCATAATGAAAAACTGTTTTTT. It codes for CASSPGGGQHNEKLFF.

This rearrangement joins TRBV7-9 to TRBJ2-7; no clear D. Trimming took off 6 bases at V and 3 bases at J, with 12 bases between the two ends. CDR3 length: 13 amino acids. CDR1 is SEHNR and CDR2 is FQNEAQ in the germline V gene (reference sequence). DNA of the CDR3: TGTGCCAGCAGGGGCCCCAAGGACTACGAGCAGTACTTC. Protein sequence: CASRGPKDYEQYF.

This clone occurred once. The chain recombines TRBV30 with TRBJ2-5; 7 nucleotides match TRBD1. The CDR3 contains 13 residues. Germline CDR1 GTSNPN, CDR2 SVGIG (reference sequence). J lost 5 bases, V lost 2 bases, and 5 bases had no gene match. The CDR3 DNA follows: TGTGCCTGGAGTAACAGGGGTGGTGAGACCCAGTACTTC. Its translation is CAWSNRGGETQYF.

The rearrangement joins TRBV2 to TRBJ2-1; the D gene is possibly TRBD2 (6 bases). Trimming pared 6 bases from V and 2 bases from J, leaving 26 bases between. This CDR3 is 19 amino acids long. From germline, CDR1 is SNHLY and CDR2 FYNNEI. Here the CDR3 DNA reads TGTGCCAGCAGAGCCCCGGGACTTCCAACCCTGGGGCCCTACAATGAGCAGTTCTTC. Translated: CASRAPGLPTLGPYNEQFF.

V usage is TRBV7-8 and J usage is TRBJ2-5; 7 positions agree with TRBD2. There are 14 residues in the CDR3. Germline loops: CDR1 SGHVS, CDR2 FQNEAQ. V shed 5 bases and J 9 bases; nucleotides not matched to a gene: 12. The CDR3 region is CASSPGLSEVSQYF. DNA of the CDR3: TGTGCCAGCAGCCCGGGACTATCGGAGGTGTCCCAGTACTTC.

The chain combines TRBV18 with TRBJ1-1; 9 bases fit TRBD1. The germline CDR1 and CDR2 sequences are KGHSH and LQKENI. With 3 bases clipped from V and 7 bases from J, the junction kept 0 bases outside the gene matches. The CDR3 has 12 residues. The CDR3 nucleotides read TGTGCCAGCTCACCGGGACAGGGTGAAGCTTTCTTT. It translates to CASSPGQGEAFF.

V usage is TRBV15 and J usage is TRBJ2-3; 8 bases are shared with TRBD1. The CDR3 length is 17 residues. V dropped 2 bases and J dropped 0; count of bases not matched to a gene: 7. Germline V gene sequence: CDR1 LNHNV, CDR2 YYDKDF (reference sequence). The CDR3: CATSRPRTGQSTDTQYF. CDR3 DNA: TGTGCCACCAGCAGACCCCGGACAGGGCAAAGCACAGATACGCAGTATTTT.

Worth noting for this clone: Other DNA variants within this sample encode the same CDR3. V gene TRBV24-1 combines with J gene TRBJ2-3, with 7 positions matching TRBD2. The CDR3 length is 16 residues. V shed 4 bases, J shed 1 base, and the junction held 7 bases outside the gene matches. The germline CDR1 and CDR2 sequences are KGHDR and SFDVKD. The CDR3 sequence is CATSDPGLAGTDTQYF. DNA for the CDR3: TGTGCCACCAGTGACCCCGGCCTAGCGGGCACAGATACGCAGTATTTT.

This sequence joins TRBV6-5 and TRBJ1-1, with TRBD1 matching 7 bases. Germline V gene data show CDR1 as MNHEY and CDR2 as SVGAGI. This CDR3 contains 14 residues. V gave up 6 bases and J gave up 3 bases; unmatched junction bases: 7. Here the CDR3 reads CASRHRGSDTEAFF. The CDR3 bases are TGTGCCAGCAGGCACAGGGGATCGGACACTGAAGCTTTCTTT.